The entry that follows covers one TCR beta chain sequence. Its antigen is still unknown. No base qualities exist here, and no much larger clone lies one base off it. The sample comes from a study of radiation and T cells in renal cell carcinoma (dated by TCRdb to between 2020 and 2021). The study in broad terms: In total, fewer than 55 samples, comprising 26 tumors and around 27 peripheral blood samples, were subjected to TCR beta sequencing. Across all 50 or so samples, around 4,000,000 unique CDR3 nucleotide sequences encoding approximately 3,000,000 unique CDR3 amino acid sequences were identified.

The immunoSEQ kit was used, according to the manufacturer's recommendations, to generate TCR beta libraries from genomic DNA. To prepare the libraries, a first multiplex PCR with proprietary primers was run, followed by a second PCR that added unique barcodes, and a bead cleanup was done after each round. A kit-provided positive control reaction and a negative control reaction were included in every sample batch. The final libraries underwent checking on an Agilent 4200 TapeStation D1000 ScreenTape, volumetric pooling, and quantification by qPCR. Sequencing was performed on an Illumina NextSeq500 using a MidOutput 150-cycle cartridge, with 156 Read1 cycles, 15 Index1 cycles, and the kit custom primers. The pooled library was loaded at 0.8 to 1 pM, and about 20% PhiX control was spiked in. The authors' pipeline ran thus. Vendor-processed data were analyzed in R, with a clonotype defined as all T cells sharing the same CDR3 nucleotide sequence. For clone abundance analyses, frequencies were normalized to the 10,000 most abundant clones in each sample. Public T cell clones, averaging fewer than five per sample, were removed before analysis. Dominant motif analysis used ImmunoMap with the PAM10 matrix, gap penalty 30 and homology threshold 0.3; motifs with cumulative frequency at least 0.01 counted as dominant. An abundance difference of at least 32-fold between compartments was the criterion for calling clonotypes tumor-enriched or baseline blood-enriched. Tumor-blood repertoire similarity was measured with the Baroni-Urbani and Buser coefficient, and groups were compared using two-tailed Wilcoxon tests in R. TCRdb holds this immuneACCESS table with in-frame rearrangements only. Some clones are missing; in checked studies, unresolved V genes explain under half, and the rest has no known cause. The V and J calls and clone size were taken over from that table, and D and trimming were inferred from the DNA. The sample table lists about 22,000 clones, 47% of them with a count of one. The ten biggest clones cover 16% of the sample.

The sample's time point label, decoded: tumor resected at nephrectomy. Read against the paper, the sample's treatment or condition label means: 15 Gy SBRT to primary tumor, nephrectomy 4 weeks later. Samples came from a clinical trial, in which primary renal cell carcinomas received 15 Gy stereotactic body radiation therapy followed by nephrectomy 4 weeks later. All patients had renal cell carcinoma with clear cell pathology. Tumors were mechanically dissociated, digested with collagenase/hyaluronidase at 37 °C, processed in gentleMACS C tubes, and stored in liquid nitrogen. The QIAamp DNA Blood Mini Kit (Qiagen) was used to prepare genomic DNA for TCR sequencing. Samples were included in the analyses only if all quality control checks were passed. The paper's findings and limits, for the study overall: Compared with controls, irradiated tumors had higher TCR clonality, as the top 100 clonotypes made up an average of about 50% of the repertoire, versus about 40% in nephrectomy-only tumors. Because pretreatment tumor biopsies were not available, the baseline intratumoral presence of clonotypes could not be determined. Because the trial had a single-armed design, the trial could not examine how radiation dose or scheduling affected the TCR repertoire. An increase in top tumor clonotypes in blood was observed from baseline to 2 weeks post-radiation, followed by contraction by 4 weeks, which was taken to suggest transient expansion of tumor-resident clones. Because only small tumor regions of about 0.94 g were available, the study did not capture intratumoral heterogeneity. A greater number of dominant CDR3 motifs was detected in irradiated tumors than in control tumors, and a larger share of the repertoire was occupied by these motifs in irradiated tumors than in control tumors.

CDR1 and CDR2 (MNHNS, SASEGT) derive from the germline V gene. Trimming accounts for 4 bases at V and 9 bases at J, while the number of junction bases matched to no gene is 5. There are 14 amino acids in the CDR3, from cysteine to phenylalanine inclusive. The retained sequence is limited to the CDR3, 42 bases, with the frame set at the first base. This chain is built from TRBV6-1 and TRBJ1-5, with TRBD1 matching 11 junction bases. Sample: tumor tissue, taken from a patient whose treatment included radiotherapy and nephrectomy. This clonotype was obtained from a woman between 50 and 59 years old with renal cell carcinoma. The DNA is as follows: TGTGCCAGCAGTGTAGGACAGGGGGCCGGGCCCCAGCATTTT. Its translation reads: CASSVGQGAGPQHF.